This T cell receptor (beta chain) is drawn from a study of cytomegalovirus exposure and HLA in healthy donors. Healthy donors of bone marrow made up the group. Trimming removed 0 bases from V and 4 bases from J, with 10 bases in between. Germline V CDR1 and CDR2: WSHSY, SAAADI. This CDR3 comprises 15 residues. A remark on this clone: Its target is not known.

60 Vbeta and 13 Jbeta primers were used in PCR. The data were produced by immunoSEQ multiplex PCR, yet TCRdb's version contains in-frame clones alone and is incomplete. The sample records about 100,000 clones, approximately 73% being singletons. Overall study results and limits: The authors later found HLA-associated TCR beta chains more clonally expanded than equally common others.

The specimen sequenced was PBMCs. The chain is built from TRBV10-2 and TRBJ1-3; perhaps TRBD1 as D (5 bases). The origin of this receptor is a woman aged 45-59 years in good health and CMV-seropositive. The CDR3 region is CASSESKGVGNTIYF. The CDR3 DNA is TGCGCCAGCAGTGAGTCAAAAGGGGTCGGAAACACCATATATTTT.